The present entry profiles one T cell receptor (beta chain) with its context. Its target is not known. These data come from a study of cytomegalovirus exposure and HLA in healthy donors. Points from the study as a whole: Earlier analysis looked at TCR beta V segments, and most were productive about 87% or about 30% of the time. There were several of the most significant clusters that appeared linked to common viral pathogens in a later analysis.

The PCR ran on 60 Vbeta and 13 Jbeta primers. Some clones are missing from TCRdb's copy, which holds only in-frame ones; the method was immunoSEQ multiplex PCR. The table lists about 170,000 clones, 80% of them singletons. The sequence came from a male donor in good health and CMV-seronegative. Sequenced sample: PBMCs.

The CDR3 protein is CASSIVGHFNQPQHF. Here the CDR3 DNA reads TGTGCCAGTAGTATTGTTGGACATTTTAATCAGCCCCAGCATTTT. The V gene is TRBV19, the J gene TRBJ1-5; possibly TRBD1 for D (5 bases). Germline loops: CDR1 LNHDA, CDR2 SQIVND (reference sequence). The CDR3 is 15 amino acids. Trimming shortened V by 3 bases and J by 4 bases, and 13 bases separated the two germline ends. Drawing the rest from reference TRBV19 and TRBJ1-5, the complete variable domain is DGGITQSPKYLFRKEGQNVTLSCEQNLNHDAMYWYRQDPGQGLRLIYYSQIVNDFQKGDIAEGYSVSREKKESFPLTVTSAQKNPTAFYLCASSIVGHFNQPQHFGDGTRLSIL.